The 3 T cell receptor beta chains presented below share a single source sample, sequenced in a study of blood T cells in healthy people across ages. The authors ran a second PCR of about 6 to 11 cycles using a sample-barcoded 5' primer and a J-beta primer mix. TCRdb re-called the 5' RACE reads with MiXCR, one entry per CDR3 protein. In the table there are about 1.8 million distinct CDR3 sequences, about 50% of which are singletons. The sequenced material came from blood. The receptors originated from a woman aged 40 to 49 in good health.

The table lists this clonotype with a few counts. CDR3 in amino acids: CSATPYGPSSTDTQYF. The CDR3 DNA sequence: TGCAGTGCTACGCCGTACGGGCCTAGTAGCACAGATACGCAGTATTTT. J is TRBJ2-3 and V is TRBV20-1; D is ambiguous. Germline V CDR1 and CDR2: DFQATT, SNEGSKA (reference sequence). The V and J ends lost 4 bases and 0 bases respectively, with 17 bases between them. The CDR3 consists of 16 residues.

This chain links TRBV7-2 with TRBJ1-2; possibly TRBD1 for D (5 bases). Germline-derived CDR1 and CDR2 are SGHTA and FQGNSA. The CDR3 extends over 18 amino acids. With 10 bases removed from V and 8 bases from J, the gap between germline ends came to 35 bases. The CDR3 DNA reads TGTGCCATCCTCCGGGGCGTAGGGGAGACATATTATGACTGGGGCTACACCTTC. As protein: CAILRGVGETYYDWGYTF.

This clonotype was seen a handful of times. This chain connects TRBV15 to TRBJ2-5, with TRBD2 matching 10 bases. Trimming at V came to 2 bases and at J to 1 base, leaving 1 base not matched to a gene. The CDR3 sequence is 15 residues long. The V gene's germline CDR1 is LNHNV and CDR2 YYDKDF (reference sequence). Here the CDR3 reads CATSRIAGGQETQYF. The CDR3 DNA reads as TGTGCCACCAGCAGAATAGCGGGGGGCCAAGAGACCCAGTACTTC.